Shown below are 22 T cell receptor beta chains from a single sample sequenced in a study of spatial heterogeneity in lung cancer. TCRdb independently ran MiXCR on the 5' RACE reads; one entry per CDR3 protein. The data hold some 10,000 distinct CDR3 sequences, with roughly 7.9% observed a single time. As for time point: sample taken at primary tumor resection. Frozen PBMC, nontumor lung or tumor provided whole RNA, which was sequenced unsorted. The sample was PBMCs, taken at surgery. All receptors derive from a male donor with early-stage non-small cell lung cancer.

This clonotype was seen many times. The chain links TRBV3-1 to TRBJ1-1; D gene unclear. The CDR3 contains 14 residues. V was shortened by 0 bases and J by 7 bases, with 12 bases between the two germline ends. Germline CDR1 reads LGHDT; CDR2 reads YNNKEL (reference sequence). CDR3 DNA sequence: TGTGCCAGCAGCCAAGATAGGAGGGCCATTGAAGCTTTCTTT. Protein product: CASSQDRRAIEAFF.

There are many counts of this clonotype. The CDR3 DNA reads as TGTGCCAGCATGTTCGGGCTAGCGGGGGTCACCGGGGAGCTGTTTTTT. Translating it yields CASMFGLAGVTGELFF. This chain joins TRBV2 and TRBJ2-2, with 10 bases lining up with TRBD2. Germline-derived CDR1 and CDR2 are SNHLY and FYNNEI. V dropped 7 bases and J dropped 4; count of bases not matched to a gene: 9. The CDR3 totals 16 residues.

There are many counts of this clonotype. The V and J genes are TRBV5-4 and TRBJ2-1, with D possibly matching TRBD1 (5 bases). CDR1 and CDR2 (germline): SGHNT, YYREEE (reference sequence). V was trimmed by 3 bases and J by 5 bases, leaving 9 bases between them. The CDR3 contains 13 residues. CDR3 bases: TGTGCCAGCAGCTACGGACAAAACAATGAGCAGTTCTTC. Protein product: CASSYGQNNEQFF.

This clonotype is labeled medium-sized. V gene TRBV12-3 or TRBV12-4 combines with J gene TRBJ1-1; the D is unclear. CDR3 size: 12 residues. Trimming removed 5 bases from V and 0 bases from J, with 4 bases in between. The CDR3 reads CASSLMNTEAFF. CDR3 DNA sequence: TGTGCCAGCAGTCTTATGAACACTGAAGCTTTCTTT.

In its sample, this clonotype ranks as medium-sized. This sequence joins TRBV25-1 and TRBJ2-4; 8 bases match TRBD1. V lost 4 bases to trimming and J lost 10 bases; unmatched junction nucleotides: 3. The CDR3 is 12 amino acids. Germline-derived CDR1 and CDR2 are MGHDK and SYGVNS. CDR3 DNA sequence: TGTGCCAGCAGTGGACAGGGGAGAATTCAGTACTTC. Residues: CASSGQGRIQYF.

In this sample, this clonotype is medium-sized (0.01 to 0.1%). This rearrangement joins TRBV7-2 to TRBJ1-6; 8 bases are a match to TRBD1. The germline gives CDR1 SGHTA, CDR2 FQGNSA. The CDR3 contains 15 residues. Germline trimming cut 5 bases from V and 9 bases from J; bases unmatched to any gene: 9. The CDR3, as DNA: TGTGCCAGCAGCCCCCCGCAGGGGGCGGTTTCACCCCTCCACTTT. Protein product: CASSPPQGAVSPLHF.

In its sample, this clonotype was seen many times. The J gene is TRBJ2-2, the V gene TRBV20-1; TRBD1 agrees at 7 bases. The CDR3 has 15 residues. CDR1 and CDR2 (germline): DFQATT, SNEGSKA (reference sequence). The ends lost 3 bases at V and 4 bases at J; junction bases unmatched: 8. The chain's CDR3 is CSASIQGVCTGELFF. The CDR3 DNA is TGCAGTGCTAGTATTCAGGGGGTGTGCACCGGGGAGCTGTTTTTT.

Many counts were recorded for this clonotype. V usage is TRBV11-1 and J usage is TRBJ2-4; TRBD1 matches at 9 bases. This CDR3 contains 15 residues. Germline loops: CDR1 SGHAT, CDR2 FQDESV (reference sequence). V gave up 5 bases and J gave up 8 bases; unmatched junction bases: 10. CDR3 in amino acids: CASSPETGGRDIQYF. CDR3 bases: TGTGCCAGCAGCCCCGAGACAGGGGGTAGAGACATTCAGTACTTC. Supplemented by reference TRBV11-1 and TRBJ2-4, the full variable domain reads EAEVAQSPRYKITEKSQAVAFWCDPISGHATLYWYRQILGQGPELLVQFQDESVVDDSQLPKDRFSAERLKGVDSTLKIQPAELGDSAMYLCASSPETGGRDIQYFGAGTRLSVL.

This clonotype ranks as medium-sized (0.01 to 0.1%). This chain joins TRBV5-1 and TRBJ1-1; 9 bases match TRBD1. Germline-derived CDR1 and CDR2 are SGHRS and YFSETQ. V lost 2 bases to trimming and J lost 4 bases; unmatched junction nucleotides: 0. There are 13 residues in the CDR3. The CDR3 spells CASSLQGATEAFF. CDR3 nucleotide sequence: TGCGCCAGCAGCTTACAGGGGGCCACTGAAGCTTTCTTT.

This clonotype has a count of ten or more. The CDR3 sequence is CASSLEPFAWDRLQETQYF. Written as DNA, the CDR3 is TGTGCCAGCAGCTTGGAACCGTTCGCGTGGGACAGGCTCCAAGAGACCCAGTACTTC. The V and J genes are TRBV5-4 and TRBJ2-5, with TRBD1 matching over 8 bases. Germline loops: CDR1 SGHNT, CDR2 YYREEE (reference sequence). Germline trimming cut 0 bases from V and 1 base from J; bases unmatched to any gene: 14. The CDR3 contains 19 residues.

This clonotype was detected ten times or more. The J gene is TRBJ2-7, the V gene TRBV7-2; 7 bases align to TRBD2. The CDR3 totals 14 residues. Germline V CDR1 and CDR2: SGHTA, FQGNSA. With V trimmed by 5 bases and J by 6 bases, 10 bases remained unmatched. The CDR3 nucleotides are TGTGCCAGCAGCCCAACTAAGGGACTATCCGAGCAGTACTTC. Translation gives CASSPTKGLSEQYF.

Ten or more counts support this clonotype. This chain uses TRBV12-3 or TRBV12-4 with TRBJ2-6; D call uncertain. This CDR3 has 15 residues. V was trimmed by 6 bases and J by 0 bases, leaving 9 bases between them. The chain's CDR3 is CASSQQSSGANVLTF. DNA for the CDR3: TGTGCCAGCAGCCAACAAAGCTCTGGGGCCAACGTCCTGACTTTC.

This clonotype is categorized as medium-sized. V usage is TRBV4-3 and J usage is TRBJ2-2; tentatively, D is TRBD1 (5 bases). Trimming pared 1 base from V and 6 bases from J, leaving 15 bases between. Germline CDR1 is LGHNA and CDR2 is YSLEER. CDR3 size: 16 residues. CDR3 bases: TGCGCCAGCAGCCAAGCGGCGCAGGGCTTGGCCGGGGAGCTGTTTTTT. It codes for CASSQAAQGLAGELFF.

This clonotype was counted ten times or more. This chain connects TRBV24-1 to TRBJ2-3, with D tentatively TRBD1 or TRBD2 (6 bases each). Germline V CDR1 and CDR2: KGHDR, SFDVKD. The CDR3 covers 15 residues. The ends were cut back, 7 bases at V and 1 base at J, with 14 bases in the middle. Here the CDR3 reads CATSPGGLRTDTQYF. CDR3 DNA: TGTGCCACCAGCCCCGGGGGCCTTCGCACAGATACGCAGTATTTT.

By sample share, this clonotype is medium-sized. The V and J genes are TRBV10-3 and TRBJ2-1; 9 bases map to TRBD2. Trimming removed 4 bases from V and 4 bases from J; junction bases left unmatched: 2. CDR1 and CDR2 (germline): ENHRY, SYGVKD. The CDR3 extends over 14 amino acids. DNA of the CDR3: TGTGCCATCAGTGGACTAGCGGATTACAATGAGCAGTTCTTC. This gives the protein CAISGLADYNEQFF.

This clonotype is medium-sized in the sample. This chain links TRBV9 with TRBJ2-2; the match to TRBD2 covers 13 bases. CDR1 and CDR2 (germline): SGDLS, YYNGEE. The CDR3 runs 18 residues. Trimming cost V 3 bases and J 4 bases; bases outside gene matches: 9. The CDR3 region has the DNA TGTGCCAGCAGCGCGAGACTAGCGGGGGGCCGTGGCACCGGGGAGCTGTTTTTT. Its translation is CASSARLAGGRGTGELFF.

This clonotype was observed at least ten times. The gene calls are TRBV11-2 and TRBJ2-7; D unclear. V lost 5 bases, J lost 2 bases, and 13 bases lay in between. The CDR3 covers 14 residues. Germline loops: CDR1 SGHAT, CDR2 FQNNGV. CDR3 DNA: TGTGCCAGCAGCAGGGATCCCGGAACCTACGAGCAGTACTTC. Its protein is CASSRDPGTYEQYF. Together with reference TRBV11-2 and TRBJ2-7, the CDR3 gives the full variable domain: EAGVAQSPRYKIIEKRQSVAFWCNPISGHATLYWYQQILGQGPKLLIQFQNNGVVDDSQLPKDRFSAERLKGVDSTLKIQPAKLEDSAVYLCASSRDPGTYEQYFGPGTRLTVT.

This clonotype is medium-sized in the sample. V gene TRBV7-2 combines with J gene TRBJ1-5; D is uncertain. The CDR3 is made up of 13 amino acids. Germline V lookup: CDR1 SGHTA, CDR2 FQGNSA. Trimming took 5 bases from V and 7 from J, leaving 12 bases between them. For the CDR3, the DNA is TGTGCCAGCAGCCTCGTTGCGGGACAGCCCCAGCATTTT. It translates to CASSLVAGQPQHF.

Many counts were recorded for this clonotype. This chain links TRBV20-1 with TRBJ2-2; 8 bases fit TRBD1. The CDR3 consists of 12 residues. Looked up from germline, CDR1 is DFQATT and CDR2 is SNEGSKA (reference sequence). V dropped 5 bases and J dropped 6; count of bases not matched to a gene: 2. CDR3 nucleotides: TGCAGTGCTCAGGACAGGGCCGGGGAGCTGTTTTTT. Encoded protein: CSAQDRAGELFF.

At least ten counts were recorded for this clonotype. The chain is built from TRBV9 and TRBJ2-3; D gene uncertain. The germline V gene has CDR1 SGDLS and CDR2 YYNGEE. V was shortened by 0 bases and J by 2 bases, with 10 bases between the two germline ends. This CDR3 contains 15 residues. The CDR3 bases are TGTGCCAGCAGCGTAGATCCAGACCACACAGATACGCAGTATTTT. Its translation is CASSVDPDHTDTQYF.

Sample share makes this clonotype medium-sized. This chain joins TRBV20-1 and TRBJ2-3; D is unclear. Germline-derived CDR1 and CDR2 are DFQATT and SNEGSKA (reference sequence). The CDR3 is 13 residues long. The germline V and J ends were trimmed by 3 bases and 0 bases, with 7 bases remaining between them. The CDR3 reads CSASIDSTDTQYF. The CDR3 nucleotides are TGCAGTGCTAGTATCGATAGCACAGATACGCAGTATTTT.

This clonotype was observed many times. The chain combines TRBV4-3 with TRBJ1-5; D remains unclear. CDR1 and CDR2 from the germline V gene are LGHNA and YSLEER. The CDR3 sequence is 16 residues long. V lost 0 bases, J lost 5 bases, and 14 bases lay in between. The CDR3 here is CASSQDRSGWDQPQHF. CDR3 bases: TGCGCCAGCAGCCAAGATCGATCGGGATGGGATCAGCCCCAGCATTTT.